Sequencing of this TCR beta chain was carried out in a study of regulatory T cells in long-lasting Graves disease. Study-level findings and limits: Under persistent disease, TRBV28, TRBJ1-2 and TRBJ2-5 were used preferentially.

Time point here: persistent/refractory GD, antithyroid drugs over 5 years with positive TRAb. Extracted PBMC RNA gave rise to the TCR library. Libraries of TCR beta came from iRepertoire HTBI primers plus Arm-PCR of CDR3 regions. TCRdb reprocessed the multiplex PCR reads with MiXCR, giving one entry per CDR3 protein. The sample records some 300,000 distinct CDR3 sequences, roughly a fifth being singletons. This clonotype was recorded at least ten times. What it binds is not known. The ends lost 6 bases at V and 0 bases at J; junction bases unmatched: 5. CDR1 MNHNS and CDR2 SASEGT come from the germline V gene. The CDR3 has 16 residues.

The genes are TRBV6-1 and TRBJ2-7, with 13 positions matching TRBD2. The material was peripheral blood mononuclear cells (PBMCs), obtained when the disease was refractory, from a patient treated with antithyroid drugs. This TCR was recovered from a female donor with Graves disease. CDR3 sequence: CASRERLAGGSYEQYF. The CDR3 DNA reads as TGTGCCAGCAGGGAAAGACTAGCGGGAGGCTCCTACGAGCAGTACTTC.